These T cell receptor beta chains were read from a single sample in a study of T-cell memory formation after mild COVID-19. Using its own MiXCR run on the 5' RACE reads, TCRdb lists one record per CDR3 protein. The sample has some 150,000 distinct CDR3 sequences; less than 25% are singletons. The sample comprised PBMCs or a T cell subset sorted from them (not recorded which). These receptor sequences come from an adult woman who had mild COVID-19 (a few samples of this study predate the infection). Cell type and time point are not known. The CDR3 runs from the conserved cysteine through the conserved F or W. D genes are given only for firm matches. The size field is filled for only some rows; it gives once, few, many or a size class.

abundance | j_gene | d_gene | v_gene | CDR3nt | CDR3aa
- | TRBJ2-3 | - | TRBV18 | TGTGCCAGCTCACCAGGGGACACATACTACGGCACAGATACGCAGTATTTT | CASSPGDTYYGTDTQYF
- | TRBJ2-3 | TRBD2 | TRBV15 | TGTGCCACCAGCAGAGAGCGACTAGCGGCAGATACGCAGTATTTT | CATSRERLAADTQYF
few | TRBJ2-1 | TRBD2 | TRBV7-6 | TGTGGCGTCGGGGGGGGGAGAGTGGGATCCTACAATGAGCAGTTCTTC | CGVGGGRVGSYNEQFF
- | TRBJ2-7 | TRBD2 | TRBV9 | TGTGCCAGCAGCCCTAGCGGGGGGGACGAGCAGTACTTC | CASSPSGGDEQYF
few | TRBJ1-2 | - | TRBV6-5 | TGTGCCAGCAGTTACAACAGCCTCCTGGGCTACACCTTC | CASSYNSLLGYTF
once | TRBJ1-1 | - | TRBV6-5 | TGTGCCAGCAGAACAGGGTTATCGAACACTGAAGCTTTCTTT | CASRTGLSNTEAFF
- | TRBJ2-3 | - | TRBV20-1 | TGCAGTGCTAAGTTGTTGGATACGCAGTATTTT | CSAKLLDTQYF
few | TRBJ2-5 | TRBD1 | TRBV9 | TGTGCCAGCAGCTCTACGGCACAGGGGTACGGGGAGACCCAGTACTTC | CASSSTAQGYGETQYF
few | TRBJ2-7 | TRBD2 | TRBV9 | TGTGCCAGCAGCGGAAGGGACCGGCGGGAGAGCGAGCAGTACTTC | CASSGRDRRESEQYF
- | TRBJ2-5 | - | TRBV5-1 | TGCGCCAGCAGCCGTAGTCCGGGCCTAGAGTACCAAGAGACCCAGTACTTC | CASSRSPGLEYQETQYF
- | TRBJ2-1 | - | TRBV10-3 | TGTGCCATCAGTGAATCTGGACAACCTGAGCAGTTCTTC | CAISESGQPEQFF
few | TRBJ2-2 | TRBD1 | TRBV7-6 | TGTGCCAGCATCCCGGGGGGACAGGGGAACACCGGGGAGCTGTTTTTT | CASIPGGQGNTGELFF
- | TRBJ1-1 | - | TRBV7-8 | TGTGCCAGCAGCATGACACCTATGAACACTGAAGCTTTCTTT | CASSMTPMNTEAFF
few | TRBJ2-3 | - | TRBV7-8 | TGTGCCATCGCACGCGCCGGGAGACTCACAGATACGCAGTATTTT | CAIARAGRLTDTQYF
- | TRBJ2-1 | - | TRBV6-2/TRBV6-3 | TGTGCCAGCAGTTATCAGAGCTCCTACAATGAGCAGTTCTTC | CASSYQSSYNEQFF
- | TRBJ2-1 | - | TRBV7-8 | - | CASSLIVASGSGRGEKFF